This T cell receptor beta chain was retrieved from a study of shared clonotypes between healthy human individuals. Naive CD8 cells comprised CD45RO-negative, CCR7-positively selected cells, excluding terminally differentiated effector memory CD45RA+ cells. Per sorted-subset replicate PCR, input was 200 to 250 ng DNA, representing roughly 30,000 T cell genomes. In the original analysis: In the immunoSEQ data, sequences were junction-only and lacked quality scores, so filtering differed. Sequenced by immunoSEQ multiplex PCR; TCRdb stores in-frame clones only, minus some. The V and J calls and the clone size are those of that table, but D and trimming were determined from the DNA. Of hundreds of thousands of clones in the sample, around 90% were seen once. Study-wide results and limits: Researchers sampled only blood; tissue repertoires likely differ. Large sequencing depth failed to make sorted-subset sequencing complete, rarefaction showed.

Germline V CDR1 and CDR2: SGDLS, YYNGEE. The CDR3 has 14 residues. V was trimmed by 3 bases and J by 4 bases, leaving 11 bases between them. Worth noting for this clone: The antigen remains unidentified.

The V gene is TRBV9, the J gene TRBJ1-5, with a tentative D call TRBD1 (6 bases). The sequence was collected from a man aged 30 to 45 in good health. Sequenced: naive CD8+ T cells sorted from blood. The CDR3: CASSAGHENQPQHF. CDR3 nucleotide sequence: TGTGCCAGCAGCGCGGGACATGAAAATCAGCCCCAGCATTTT.